The present TCR beta chain was sequenced within a study of monozygotic twins with inflammatory bowel disease. Notes on the study in general: Evidence failed to back one strong IBD-linked signal or clonotype. Healthy co-twins exceeded IBD patients in TCRbeta diversity as measured by inverse Simpson. Relative clonotype sharing with others was diminished in IBD patients versus healthy twins, particularly with disease activity.

The unique tags termed UMIs, each holding a 6-nucleotide sample barcode, were added by means of template switching. TCRdb reprocessed the 5' RACE reads, keeping one entry per CDR3 protein, no DNA. Its table lists around 450,000 distinct CDR3 sequences. A remark on this clonotype: What it recognizes is unknown.

Germline V gives CDR1 MNHEY, CDR2 SVGEGT. The length of the CDR3 is 13 residues. This chain connects TRBV6-2 or TRBV6-3 to TRBJ2-1; TCRdb proposes TRBD2, but this gene call is untestable without DNA. The receptor's source is a human donor with ulcerative colitis or Crohn's disease, or a healthy co-twin of an affected twin (not recorded which). Source material: blood. The CDR3 sequence is CASREGPYNEQFF.